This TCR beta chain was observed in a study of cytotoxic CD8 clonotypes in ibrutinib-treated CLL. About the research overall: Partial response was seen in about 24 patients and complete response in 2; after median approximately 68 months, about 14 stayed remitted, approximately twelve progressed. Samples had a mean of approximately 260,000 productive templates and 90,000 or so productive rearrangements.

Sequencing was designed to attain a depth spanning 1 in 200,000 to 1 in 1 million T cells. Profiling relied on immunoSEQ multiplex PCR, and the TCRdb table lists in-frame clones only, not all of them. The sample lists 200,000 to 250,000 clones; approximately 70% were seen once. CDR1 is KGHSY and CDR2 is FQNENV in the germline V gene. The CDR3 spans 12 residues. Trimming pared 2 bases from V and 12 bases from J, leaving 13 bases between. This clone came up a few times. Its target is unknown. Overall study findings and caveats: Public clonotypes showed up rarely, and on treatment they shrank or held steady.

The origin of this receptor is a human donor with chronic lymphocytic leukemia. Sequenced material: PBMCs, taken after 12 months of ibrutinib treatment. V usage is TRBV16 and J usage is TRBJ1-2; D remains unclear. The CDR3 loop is CASSQTRGEDTF. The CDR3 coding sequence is TGTGCCAGCAGCCAAACCCGAGGCGAGGACACCTTC.